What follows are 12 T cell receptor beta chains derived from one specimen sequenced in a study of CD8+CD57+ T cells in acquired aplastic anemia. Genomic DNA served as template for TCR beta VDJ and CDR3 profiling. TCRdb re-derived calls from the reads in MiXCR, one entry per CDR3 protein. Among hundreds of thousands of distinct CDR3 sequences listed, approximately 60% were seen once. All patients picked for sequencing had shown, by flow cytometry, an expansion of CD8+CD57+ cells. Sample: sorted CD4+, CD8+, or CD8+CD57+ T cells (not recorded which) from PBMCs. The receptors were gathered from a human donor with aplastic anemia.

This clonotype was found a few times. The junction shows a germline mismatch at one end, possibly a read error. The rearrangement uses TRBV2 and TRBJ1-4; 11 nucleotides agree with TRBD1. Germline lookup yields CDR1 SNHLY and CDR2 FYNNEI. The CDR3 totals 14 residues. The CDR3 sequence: CAGSRDRGDEKLVF. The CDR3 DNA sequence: TGTGCCGGCAGTAGGGACAGGGGGGATGAAAAACTGGTTTTT. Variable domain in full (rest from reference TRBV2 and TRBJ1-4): EPEVTQTPSHQVTQMGQEVILRCVPISNHLYFYWYRQILGQKVEFLVSFYNNEISEKSEIFDDQFSVERPDGSNFTLKIRSTKLEDSAMYFCAGSRDRGDEKLVFGSGTQLSVL.

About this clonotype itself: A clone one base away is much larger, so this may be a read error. CDR3 sequence (DNA): TGTGCCAGCAGCTTAGATTGGGACTTAAACACTGAAGCTTTCTTT. Amino acids: CASSLDWDLNTEAFF. The J gene is TRBJ1-1, the V gene TRBV11-2; D is possibly TRBD1 (5 bases). V lost 0 bases, J lost 2 bases, and 10 bases lay in between. CDR1 SGHAT and CDR2 FQNNGV come from the germline V gene. This CDR3 contains 15 residues.

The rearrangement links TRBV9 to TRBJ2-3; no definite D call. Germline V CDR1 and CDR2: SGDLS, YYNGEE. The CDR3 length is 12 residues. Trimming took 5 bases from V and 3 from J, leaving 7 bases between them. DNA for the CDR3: TGTGCCAGCAGTTATGGTACAGATACGCAGTATTTT. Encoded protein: CASSYGTDTQYF.

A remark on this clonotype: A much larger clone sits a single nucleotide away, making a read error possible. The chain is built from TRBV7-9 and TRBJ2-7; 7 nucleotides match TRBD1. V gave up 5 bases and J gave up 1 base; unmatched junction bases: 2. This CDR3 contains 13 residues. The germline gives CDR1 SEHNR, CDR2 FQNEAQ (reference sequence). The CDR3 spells CASSTTGSYEQYF. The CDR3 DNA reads TGTGCCAGCAGCACGACAGGGTCCTACGAGCAGTACTTC.

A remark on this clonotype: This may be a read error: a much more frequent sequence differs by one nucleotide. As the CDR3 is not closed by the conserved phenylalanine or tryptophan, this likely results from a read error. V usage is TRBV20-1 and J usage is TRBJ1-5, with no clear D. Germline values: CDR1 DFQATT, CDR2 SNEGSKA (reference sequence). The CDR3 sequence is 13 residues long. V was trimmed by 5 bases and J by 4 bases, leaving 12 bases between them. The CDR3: CSAFPDGNQPQHS. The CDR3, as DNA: TGCAGTGCTTTCCCGGACGGGAATCAGCCCCAGCATTCT.

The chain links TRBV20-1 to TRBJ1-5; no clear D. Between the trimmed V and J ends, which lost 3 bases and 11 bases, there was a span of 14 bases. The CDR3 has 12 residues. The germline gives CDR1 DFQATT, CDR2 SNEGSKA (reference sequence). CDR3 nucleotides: TGCAGTGCTAGTTTAGCTGGGTTTGCCCAGCATTTT. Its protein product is CSASLAGFAQHF.

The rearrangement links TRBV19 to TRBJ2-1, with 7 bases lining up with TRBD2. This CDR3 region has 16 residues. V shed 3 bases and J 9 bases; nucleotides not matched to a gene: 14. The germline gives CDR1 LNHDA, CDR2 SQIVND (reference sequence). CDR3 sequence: CASSIGRERALGEQFF. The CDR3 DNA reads TGTGCCAGTAGTATTGGGCGGGAGCGGGCCTTGGGTGAGCAGTTCTTC.

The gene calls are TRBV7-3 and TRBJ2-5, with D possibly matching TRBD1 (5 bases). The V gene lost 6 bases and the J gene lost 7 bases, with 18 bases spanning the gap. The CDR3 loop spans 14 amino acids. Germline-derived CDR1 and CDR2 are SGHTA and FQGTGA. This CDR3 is CASSRDAGLATQYF. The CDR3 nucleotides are TGTGCCAGCAGTCGAGACGCAGGGTTGGCGACCCAGTACTTC.

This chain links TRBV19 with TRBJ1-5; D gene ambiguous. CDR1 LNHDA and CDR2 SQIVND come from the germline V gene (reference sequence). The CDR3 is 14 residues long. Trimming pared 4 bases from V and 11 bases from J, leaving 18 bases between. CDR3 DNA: TGTGCCAGTAGTAGCGGGAGGGTAGGAGAGACCCAGCATTTT. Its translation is CASSSGRVGETQHF.

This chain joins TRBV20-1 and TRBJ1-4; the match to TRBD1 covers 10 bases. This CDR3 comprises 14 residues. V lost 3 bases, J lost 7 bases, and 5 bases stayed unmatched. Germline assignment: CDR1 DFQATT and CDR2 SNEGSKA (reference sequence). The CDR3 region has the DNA TGCAGTGCTAGGACAGGGGGCTTAAGTGAAAAACTGTTTTTT. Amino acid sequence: CSARTGGLSEKLFF.

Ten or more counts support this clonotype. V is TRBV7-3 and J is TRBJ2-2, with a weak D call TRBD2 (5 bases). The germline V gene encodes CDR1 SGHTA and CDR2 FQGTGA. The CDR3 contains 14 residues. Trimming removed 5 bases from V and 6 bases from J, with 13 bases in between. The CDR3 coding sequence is TGTGCCAGCAGCCCCACTAGAGCCCCCGGGGAGCTGTTTTTT. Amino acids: CASSPTRAPGELFF. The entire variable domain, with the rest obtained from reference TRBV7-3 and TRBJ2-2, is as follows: GAGVSQTPSNKVTEKGKYVELRCDPISGHTALYWYRQSLGQGPEFLIYFQGTGAADDSGLPNDRFFAVRPEGSVSTLKIQRTERGDSAVYLCASSPTRAPGELFFGEGSRLTVL.

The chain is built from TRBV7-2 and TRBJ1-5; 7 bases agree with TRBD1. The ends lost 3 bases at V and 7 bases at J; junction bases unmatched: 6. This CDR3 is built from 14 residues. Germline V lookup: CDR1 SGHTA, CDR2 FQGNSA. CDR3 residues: CASSFDRVGQPQHF. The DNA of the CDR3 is TGTGCCAGCAGCTTCGACAGGGTCGGACAGCCCCAGCATTTT.